This note documents a single T cell receptor beta chain sequence. There are 15 residues in the CDR3. V lost 0 bases and J lost 7, with 18 bases in between. From germline, CDR1 is DFQATT and CDR2 SNEGSKA (reference sequence). In TCRdb, the RT-PCR reads were re-called with MiXCR into one record per CDR3 protein. The table includes 80,000 to 90,000 distinct CDR3 sequences, about 48% detected once. The data were obtained in a study of patients and donors after allogeneic stem cell transplantation. Sequencing input: blood, either unsorted or a sorted T cell fraction (not recorded which). The sequence came from a human donor who was either an allogeneic HSCT recipient or a stem cell or donor lymphocyte infusion donor (not recorded which). It is not recorded whose cells these are; they may come from a transplant donor. The chain is built from TRBV20-1 and TRBJ1-2, with D unclear. The CDR3 reads CSARDRLSVWAGYTF. CDR3 bases: TGCAGTGCTAGAGACAGACTTTCCGTCTGGGCTGGCTACACCTTC.